These T cell receptor beta chains were read from a single sample in a study of blood T cell repertoires in COVID-19. Sequenced by immunoSEQ multiplex PCR; TCRdb stores in-frame clones only, minus some. This table has fewer than 200,000 clones, 80% to 90% appearing once. Sequencing input: peripheral blood. The receptors stem from a man over 45 with active or convalescent COVID-19. CDR3s include the opening cysteine and the closing phenylalanine or tryptophan. The order of the fields is CDR3 length, clone size, D gene, J gene, V gene, CDR3 protein, CDR3 DNA. D genes are given only for firm matches. Only part of the rows carry a size: once, few, many, or a class if the clone is expanded.

length: 14; size: -; D: TRBD1; J: TRBJ2-2; V: TRBV19; CDR3: CACRDRGNTGELFF; DNA: TGTGCCTGCCGGGACAGGGGGAACACCGGGGAGCTGTTTTTT
length: 18; size: -; D: TRBD2; J: TRBJ2-1; V: TRBV6-2/TRBV6-3; CDR3: CASSYGLAGGPSYNEQFF; DNA: TGTGCCAGCAGTTACGGCCTAGCGGGGGGGCCTTCCTACAATGAGCAGTTCTTC
length: 16; size: -; D: TRBD1; J: TRBJ2-4; V: TRBV18; CDR3: CASSSTGVGAKNIQYF; DNA: TGTGCCAGCTCATCCACAGGGGTGGGAGCCAAAAACATTCAGTACTTC
length: 15; size: once; D: -; J: TRBJ1-1; V: TRBV19; CDR3: CASMEAGDLNTEAFF; DNA: TGTGCCAGTATGGAGGCAGGGGACCTGAACACTGAAGCTTTCTTT
length: 16; size: -; D: TRBD2; J: TRBJ2-3; V: TRBV7-2; CDR3: CASQLRRGGAADTQYF; DNA: TGTGCCAGTCAATTACGGCGGGGGGGGGCGGCAGATACGCAGTATTTT
length: 12; size: -; D: -; J: TRBJ1-1; V: TRBV10-3; CDR3: CAMSPGRAEAFF; DNA: TGTGCCATGAGTCCAGGGAGGGCTGAAGCTTTCTTT
length: 12; size: -; D: -; J: TRBJ1-1; V: TRBV29-1; CDR3: CSVDTGRIEAFF; DNA: TGCAGCGTTGACACAGGACGGATTGAAGCTTTCTTT
length: 16; size: -; D: TRBD1; J: TRBJ2-7; V: TRBV9; CDR3: CASSAPTAQGAEEQYF; DNA: TGTGCCAGCAGCGCCCCCACCGCACAGGGGGCTGAAGAGCAGTACTTC
length: 14; size: -; D: -; J: TRBJ1-4; V: TRBV9; CDR3: CASSVGGTNEKLFF; DNA: TGTGCCAGCAGCGTCGGGGGGACTAATGAAAAACTGTTTTTT
length: 17; size: few; D: TRBD1; J: TRBJ1-2; V: TRBV5-5; CDR3: CASSSRQGRSSSSGYTF; DNA: TGTGCCAGCAGCTCGAGACAGGGGCGAAGTTCTAGCAGTGGCTACACCTTC
length: 12; size: -; D: -; J: TRBJ1-4; V: TRBV7-9; CDR3: CASSLVGEKLFF; DNA: TGTGCCAGCAGCTTAGTGGGCGAAAAACTGTTTTTT
length: 17; size: -; D: TRBD1; J: TRBJ1-1; V: TRBV2; CDR3: CASSWNRDRGPDTEAFF; DNA: TGTGCCAGCAGTTGGAACCGGGACAGGGGGCCGGACACTGAAGCTTTCTTT
length: 13; size: -; D: -; J: TRBJ1-1; V: TRBV3-1/TRBV3-2; CDR3: CASSLRLNTEAFF; DNA: TGTGCCAGCAGCCTAAGACTAAACACTGAAGCTTTCTTT
length: 14; size: -; D: TRBD2; J: TRBJ2-5; V: TRBV11-1; CDR3: CASSLRTRQETQYF; DNA: TGTGCCAGCAGCTTAAGGACTAGACAAGAGACCCAGTACTTC
length: 15; size: once; D: -; J: TRBJ1-4; V: TRBV10-3; CDR3: CAISESQGSNEKLFF; DNA: TGTGCCATCAGTGAGTCACAGGGTTCCAATGAAAAACTGTTTTTT
length: 13; size: -; D: TRBD1; J: TRBJ1-2; V: TRBV6-5; CDR3: CASSYRQGAGYTF; DNA: TGTGCCAGCAGTTACCGGCAGGGGGCGGGCTACACCTTC
length: 15; size: -; D: TRBD2; J: TRBJ2-7; V: TRBV11-2; CDR3: CASSPLAGSRHEQYF; DNA: TGTGCCAGCAGCCCCCTAGCGGGATCCAGGCACGAGCAGTACTTC
length: 15; size: -; D: TRBD2; J: TRBJ2-1; V: TRBV10-3; CDR3: CAISESGGAYNEQFF; DNA: TGTGCCATCAGTGAGAGCGGGGGGGCCTACAATGAGCAGTTCTTC
length: 15; size: -; D: -; J: TRBJ1-2; V: TRBV19; CDR3: CASTRGEGGDYGYTF; DNA: TGTGCCAGTACCCGAGGGGAGGGAGGAGACTATGGCTACACCTTC
length: 16; size: -; D: -; J: TRBJ2-1; V: TRBV7-2; CDR3: CASSFEGAVQGIEQFF; DNA: TGTGCCAGCAGCTTCGAAGGGGCGGTTCAGGGAATAGAGCAGTTCTTC
length: 15; size: -; D: -; J: TRBJ1-1; V: TRBV9; CDR3: CASSPTGTLYTEAFF; DNA: TGTGCCAGCAGCCCGACGGGAACGCTGTACACTGAAGCTTTCTTT
length: 10; size: -; D: -; J: TRBJ1-2; V: TRBV6-5; CDR3: CATDRYGYTF; DNA: TGTGCCACCGACAGATATGGCTACACCTTC
length: 15; size: -; D: TRBD2; J: TRBJ2-5; V: TRBV19; CDR3: CASSIGSSGGETQYF; DNA: TGTGCCAGTAGTATAGGGTCTAGCGGTGGGGAGACCCAGTACTTC